The 20 T cell receptor beta chains below were found in one sample sequenced in a study of blood T cell repertoires in COVID-19. Sequencing used immunoSEQ multiplex PCR; TCRdb keeps in-frame clones, though not all of them. Among roughly 330,000 clones, 80% to 90% were seen once, and the ten largest hold 9.9%. The sequenced sample was peripheral blood. The origin of the receptors is a man aged 25 to 45 with COVID-19, enrolled during active disease.

The chain combines TRBV11-2 with TRBJ2-2, with D tentatively TRBD1 (6 bases). The CDR3 contains 15 residues. V lost 3 bases and J lost 6, with 14 bases in between. Germline CDR1 reads SGHAT; CDR2 reads FQNNGV. CDR3 nucleotide sequence: TGTGCCAGCAGCTTCCTGGGGGCTCGGTCCGGGGAGCTGTTTTTT. Encoded protein: CASSFLGARSGELFF.

The gene calls are TRBV6-2 or TRBV6-3 and TRBJ2-4; 7 bases map to TRBD1. This CDR3 contains 14 residues. The V gene's germline CDR1 is MNHEY and CDR2 SVGEGT. J lost 3 bases, V lost 5 bases, and 4 bases had no gene match. CDR3 nucleotide sequence: TGTGCCAGCAGTACCCGGGACAGCAAAAACATTCAGTACTTC. Translating gives CASSTRDSKNIQYF.

This clone has just one count. The chain combines TRBV3-1 (or the pseudogene TRBV3-2) with TRBJ1-6, with 8 bases identical to TRBD1. Unmatched junction bases numbered 7, after V lost 1 base and J lost 8 bases. The V gene's germline CDR1 is LGHDT and CDR2 YNNKEL (reference sequence). The CDR3 loop spans 16 amino acids. CDR3 region: CASSQGWQGADSPLHF. The CDR3 DNA reads TGTGCCAGCAGCCAAGGTTGGCAGGGGGCAGATTCACCCCTCCACTTT.

This clone was observed a single time. The genes are TRBV9 and TRBJ2-1; 8 bases map to TRBD2. Germline V CDR1 and CDR2: SGDLS, YYNGEE. The CDR3 runs to 18 residues. With V trimmed by 3 bases and J by 4 bases, 15 bases remained unmatched. The DNA for the CDR3 is TGTGCCAGCAGCGAGGCCCCGTTTTCTAGCGGGCGGTACAATGAGCAGTTCTTC. Its protein is CASSEAPFSSGRYNEQFF.

The chain combines TRBV20-1 with TRBJ1-1, with a weak D call TRBD1 (6 bases). Trimming pared 3 bases from V and 1 base from J, leaving 12 bases between. This CDR3 has 14 amino acids. Germline lookup yields CDR1 DFQATT and CDR2 SNEGSKA (reference sequence). CDR3 amino acids: CSASVPQGNTEAFF. As DNA, the CDR3 is TGCAGTGCTAGTGTCCCACAGGGGAACACTGAAGCTTTCTTT.

V is TRBV5-4 and J is TRBJ1-1, with TRBD1 matching over 9 bases. Looked up from germline, CDR1 is SGHNT and CDR2 is YYREEE (reference sequence). Trimming cost V 3 bases and J 6 bases; bases outside gene matches: 12. This CDR3 spans 16 amino acids. Here the CDR3 DNA reads TGTGCCAGCAGCTCCTACACCGGGACAGGGATCGCTGAAGCTTTCTTT. It codes for CASSSYTGTGIAEAFF.

This rearrangement joins TRBV5-4 to TRBJ2-3; 7 bases are shared with TRBD1. Germline V gene lookup returns CDR1 SGHNT and CDR2 YYREEE (reference sequence). The CDR3 spans 18 residues. V shed 4 bases and J 2 bases; nucleotides not matched to a gene: 16. The CDR3 coding sequence is TGTGCCAGCAGCCGATTTGGGGAGAAGACAGGGACCACAGATACGCAGTATTTT. It yields the protein CASSRFGEKTGTTDTQYF.

The chain links TRBV24-1 to TRBJ1-1; maybe TRBD1 (6 bases). CDR3 size: 11 residues. Deletions cut 7 bases from V and 5 bases from J, with 7 bases between. The germline V gene has CDR1 KGHDR and CDR2 SFDVKD. CDR3: CATRQGTEAFF. The DNA of the CDR3 is TGTGCCACCAGACAGGGAACTGAAGCTTTCTTT.

The chain recombines TRBV7-9 with TRBJ2-7; 7 bases match TRBD1. The CDR3 loop spans 12 amino acids. Per the germline V gene, CDR1 is SEHNR and CDR2 is FQNEAQ (reference sequence). Trimming removed 11 bases from V and 6 bases from J; junction bases left unmatched: 10. CDR3 protein: CAGDSARGEQYF. For the CDR3, the DNA is TGTGCCGGGGACAGCGCCCGGGGCGAGCAGTACTTC.

V usage is TRBV5-4 and J usage is TRBJ2-1; D is possibly TRBD2 (6 bases). The CDR3 covers 15 residues. The ends were cut back, 3 bases at V and 4 bases at J, with 14 bases in the middle. The V gene's germline CDR1 is SGHNT and CDR2 YYREEE (reference sequence). The DNA for the CDR3 is TGTGCCAGCAGCTCGGGAGTTGAAGGTTACAATGAGCAGTTCTTC. Residues: CASSSGVEGYNEQFF.

The chain links TRBV27 to TRBJ2-1, with 8 nucleotides matching TRBD2. The germline V gene has CDR1 MNHEY and CDR2 SMNVEV (reference sequence). The CDR3 spans 15 residues. Germline trimming cut 7 bases from V and 6 bases from J; bases unmatched to any gene: 11. The CDR3 nucleotides read TGTGCCAGCAAGGTGCGGGCGGGGGGTGGCAATGAGCAGTTCTTC. As protein: CASKVRAGGGNEQFF.

The J gene is TRBJ2-1, the V gene TRBV29-1, with 7 bases lining up with TRBD2. The germline V gene encodes CDR1 SQVTM and CDR2 ANQGSEA. The CDR3 is 15 amino acids. The trim removed 5 bases at V and 7 bases at J, leaving 14 bases unmatched. CDR3 region: CSVLGGRALGNEQFF. CDR3 DNA sequence: TGCAGCGTTCTCGGTGGGAGGGCCCTTGGGAATGAGCAGTTCTTC.

The rearrangement links TRBV5-6 to TRBJ1-5, with D perhaps matching TRBD1 (6 bases). Between the trimmed V and J ends, which lost 3 bases and 0 bases, there was a span of 13 bases. The CDR3 sequence is 16 residues long. Germline CDR1 SGHDT, CDR2 YYEEEE. CDR3: CASSSFDRLSNQPQHF. CDR3 DNA: TGTGCCAGCAGCTCTTTCGACAGGCTTAGCAATCAGCCCCAGCATTTT.

The rearrangement links TRBV27 to TRBJ2-3, with unresolved D. Germline V CDR1 and CDR2: MNHEY, SMNVEV (reference sequence). With 0 bases removed from V and 5 bases from J, the gap between germline ends came to 9 bases. CDR3 length: 14 residues. The CDR3 bases are TGTGCCAGCAGTTTATCGATTGAGGTAGATACGCAGTATTTT. Its protein is CASSLSIEVDTQYF.

The gene calls are TRBV7-2 and TRBJ1-6; 7 bases align to TRBD1. CDR1 is SGHTA, CDR2 FQGNSA, per germline. This CDR3 has 14 residues. Trimming removed 8 bases from V and 5 bases from J; junction bases left unmatched: 6. The CDR3 sequence: CASGGQPNNSPLHF. CDR3 sequence (DNA): TGTGCCAGCGGGGGACAGCCCAATAATTCACCCCTCCACTTT.

The V and J genes are TRBV7-3 and TRBJ1-1, with unresolved D. The CDR3 extends over 14 amino acids. Germline V gene data show CDR1 as SGHTA and CDR2 as FQGTGA. Trimming stripped 0 bases from V and 7 bases from J, with 12 bases between. This CDR3 is CASSLTSATGEAFF. Written as DNA, the CDR3 is TGTGCCAGCAGCTTAACGTCAGCGACGGGTGAAGCTTTCTTT.

The chain combines TRBV19 with TRBJ2-7; D call uncertain. Trimming cost V 5 bases and J 3 bases, with 11 bases left between them. Germline values: CDR1 LNHDA, CDR2 SQIVND (reference sequence). The CDR3 totals 13 residues. CDR3 coding DNA: TGTGCCAGTAGTGTCTCCACTAACTACGAGCAGTACTTC. The encoded protein is CASSVSTNYEQYF.

The chain employs TRBV28 and TRBJ2-3; 7 bases line up with TRBD1. Germline V gene data show CDR1 as MDHEN and CDR2 as SYDVKM. With V trimmed by 3 bases and J by 2 bases, 5 bases remained unmatched. This CDR3 is 15 amino acids long. Here the CDR3 reads CASSFRGSNTDTQYF. The DNA of the CDR3 is TGTGCCAGCAGTTTCAGGGGGTCTAACACAGATACGCAGTATTTT.

The V and J genes are TRBV10-3 and TRBJ2-7; 7 bases fit TRBD1. Unmatched junction bases numbered 14, after V lost 3 bases and J lost 9 bases. Looked up from germline, CDR1 is ENHRY and CDR2 is SYGVKD. CDR3 length equals 15 residues. This CDR3 reads CAISDATTDRARQYF. CDR3 DNA: TGTGCCATCAGTGACGCCACAACCGACAGGGCGAGGCAGTACTTC.

This clone was picked up a small number of times. This rearrangement joins TRBV27 to TRBJ2-7; TRBD2 matches 9 bases. Trimming took 0 bases from V and 2 from J; bases not matched to a gene: 2. The CDR3 extends over 15 amino acids. In germline, CDR1 is MNHEY, CDR2 SMNVEV (reference sequence). Written as DNA, the CDR3 is TGTGCCAGCAGTTTATCGGGGACTAGCCCCTACGAGCAGTACTTC. Residues: CASSLSGTSPYEQYF.